The 12 T cell receptor beta chains given below trace back to one sample, sequenced in a study of blood T cell repertoires in COVID-19. Sequencing used immunoSEQ multiplex PCR; TCRdb keeps in-frame clones, though not all of them. The sample shows about 90,000 clones, more than 75% of them seen only once. Sequencing input: peripheral blood. The receptors here all came from a man aged 65 to 85 with acute or convalescent COVID-19.

This sequence joins TRBV28 and TRBJ2-1; TRBD2 matches at 11 bases. The CDR3 is 14 amino acids. Germline V gene lookup returns CDR1 MDHEN and CDR2 SYDVKM. V gave up 3 bases and J gave up 10 bases; unmatched junction bases: 5. CDR3 residues: CASSLLAGGGEQFF. The CDR3 bases are TGTGCCAGCAGTTTGCTAGCGGGAGGTGGGGAGCAGTTCTTC. Full variable domain (outside the CDR3, taken from reference TRBV28 and TRBJ2-1): DVKVTQSSRYLVKRTGEKVFLECVQDMDHENMFWYRQDPGLGLRLIYFSYDVKMKEKGDIPEGYSVSREKKERFSLILESASTNQTSMYLCASSLLAGGGEQFFGPGTRLTVL.

This rearrangement joins TRBV29-1 to TRBJ2-3; D perhaps matches TRBD2 (5 bases). Germline loops: CDR1 SQVTM, CDR2 ANQGSEA. This CDR3 has 14 residues. V was trimmed by 2 bases and J by 2 bases, leaving 11 bases between them. The CDR3: CSVELAGITDTQYF. CDR3 DNA sequence: TGCAGCGTTGAACTAGCAGGTATCACAGATACGCAGTATTTT.

This clone was observed a single time. CDR3 nucleotides: TGTGCCAGCAGGAATACCTTGCGCGCGGATACGCAGTATTTT. Amino acid sequence: CASRNTLRADTQYF. This rearrangement joins TRBV2 to TRBJ2-3; D gene ambiguous. The CDR3 has 14 residues. Germline lookup yields CDR1 SNHLY and CDR2 FYNNEI. With 6 bases removed from V and 6 bases from J, the gap between germline ends came to 16 bases.

The chain employs TRBV5-5 and TRBJ1-5, with D uncertain. CDR1 is SGHKS, CDR2 YYEKEE, per germline (reference sequence). Trimming shortened V by 2 bases and J by 1 base, and 7 bases separated the two germline ends. The CDR3 spans 14 residues. CDR3 protein: CASSLQRSNQPQHF. The CDR3 nucleotides are TGTGCCAGCAGCTTACAGAGAAGCAATCAGCCCCAGCATTTT.

This clone was seen a handful of times. The chain couples TRBV19 to TRBJ1-5; no reliable D call. V lost 4 bases, J lost 9 bases, and 16 bases lay in between. The germline V gene has CDR1 LNHDA and CDR2 SQIVND (reference sequence). This CDR3 is built from 14 residues. The CDR3 nucleotides read TGTGCCAGTAGTACACTCGAGGTCTTGGGGCCCCAGCATTTT. Its translation is CASSTLEVLGPQHF.

This clone was seen a handful of times. The chain employs TRBV9 and TRBJ2-3, with unresolved D. The CDR3 consists of 14 residues. CDR1 and CDR2 (germline): SGDLS, YYNGEE. Trimming took off 0 bases at V and 0 bases at J, with 5 bases between the two ends. The CDR3 reads CASSVATSTDTQYF. The CDR3 DNA reads TGTGCCAGCAGCGTAGCTACTAGCACAGATACGCAGTATTTT.

The rearrangement uses TRBV27 and TRBJ1-2; possible D gene TRBD1, 5 bases. Trimming removed 0 bases at V and 8 bases at J, with 16 bases between. The CDR3 is made up of 15 amino acids. Germline V CDR1 and CDR2: MNHEY, SMNVEV (reference sequence). CDR3 sequence reads: CASSLSIGGGNGYTF. As DNA, the CDR3 is TGTGCCAGCAGTTTATCGATTGGGGGGGGGAACGGCTACACCTTC.

The J gene is TRBJ2-1, the V gene TRBV19; tentative D call: TRBD1 (6 bases). Trimming left V 6 bases short and J 9 bases short, with 15 bases between. The CDR3 loop spans 13 amino acids. Germline CDR1 is LNHDA and CDR2 is SQIVND (reference sequence). The DNA of the CDR3 is TGTGCCAGTAGCGTGGGACACGCTACTGAGCAGTTCTTC. Protein product: CASSVGHATEQFF.

The chain links TRBV3-1 (or the pseudogene TRBV3-2) to TRBJ1-1; D is possibly TRBD1 (6 bases). The germline gives CDR1 LGHDT, CDR2 YNNKEL (reference sequence). The CDR3 totals 14 residues. With 5 bases removed from V and 1 base from J, the gap between germline ends came to 11 bases. CDR3 residues: CASSARDKNTEAFF. CDR3 nucleotide sequence: TGTGCCAGCAGCGCCAGGGACAAGAACACTGAAGCTTTCTTT.

The V call is TRBV7-2, the J call TRBJ2-1, with D maybe TRBD2 (6 bases). CDR1 is SGHTA, CDR2 FQGNSA, per germline. The CDR3 covers 15 residues. The V end lost 4 bases, the J end lost 3 bases, and 13 bases lay between the germline ends. The CDR3 loop reads CASSSPGLNYNEQFF. As DNA, the CDR3 is TGTGCCAGCAGCTCACCGGGACTGAACTACAATGAGCAGTTCTTC.

V and J are TRBV5-6 and TRBJ2-1; D is perhaps TRBD2 (6 bases). CDR3 size: 12 residues. V was pared by 3 bases and J by 10 bases, with 11 bases between. Germline assignment: CDR1 SGHDT and CDR2 YYEEEE. DNA of the CDR3: TGTGCCAGCAGCTACGCTAGCGAGGAGCAGTTCTTC. As protein: CASSYASEEQFF.

J is TRBJ2-7 and V is TRBV5-4; 11 bases match TRBD2. Germline CDR1 reads SGHNT; CDR2 reads YYREEE (reference sequence). This CDR3 spans 14 amino acids. Trimming took 4 bases from V and 3 from J; bases not matched to a gene: 3. CDR3 amino acids: CASSLTSGSYEQYF. The CDR3 DNA sequence: TGTGCCAGCAGCCTTACTAGCGGGAGCTACGAGCAGTACTTC.